One and the same sample provided the 5 T cell receptor beta chains below, sequenced in a study of beta chain features in type 1 diabetes. Sequencing targeted expressed TCRB transcripts, as all isolated RNA had been reverse transcribed. The repertoire was sequenced with immunoSEQ multiplex PCR; TCRdb's copy has only in-frame clones and lacks some. Among 130,000 or so clones, about a tenth were seen once, and the ten largest hold 0.65%. Source material: central memory CD4+ T cells from blood. All receptors come from a woman aged 40-49 years in good health.

The chain links TRBV2 to TRBJ1-2; D is unresolved. Trimming removed 3 bases from V and 6 bases from J, with 11 bases in between. Germline CDR1 and CDR2: SNHLY and FYNNEI. This CDR3 is 13 amino acids long. The CDR3 nucleotides are TGTGCCAGCAGTGATCCCGGGTGGGATGGCTACACCTTC. Protein: CASSDPGWDGYTF.

This sequence joins TRBV6-6 and TRBJ1-5; D may be TRBD1 (5 bases). Germline V gives CDR1 MNHNY, CDR2 SVGAGI (reference sequence). V lost 8 bases and J lost 1, with 9 bases in between. The CDR3 extends over 13 amino acids. The CDR3 loop reads CASQGYSNQPQHF. CDR3 bases: TGTGCCAGCCAGGGTTACAGCAATCAGCCCCAGCATTTT.

The chain carries TRBV7-7 and TRBJ2-5, with D maybe TRBD2 (5 bases). CDR1 and CDR2 from the germline V gene are SSHAT and FNYEAQ (reference sequence). Trimming shortened V by 2 bases and J by 5 bases, and 9 bases separated the two germline ends. The CDR3 runs 13 residues. The chain's CDR3 is CASSLPTMETQYF. The CDR3 DNA reads as TGTGCCAGCAGCTTACCGACTATGGAGACCCAGTACTTC.

The chain links TRBV4-1 to TRBJ1-4, with 8 bases that match TRBD1. The CDR3 has 15 residues. From germline, CDR1 is MGHRA and CDR2 YSYEKL. The V gene end was trimmed by 4 bases and the J gene end by 5 bases; junction bases not matched to a gene: 6. The CDR3 DNA reads TGCGCCAGCAGCCCGCGGACAGGGAGAAATGAAAAACTGTTTTTT. Its protein product is CASSPRTGRNEKLFF.

The chain links TRBV5-5 to TRBJ1-1, with 12 bases matching TRBD1. The germline CDR1 and CDR2 sequences are SGHKS and YYEKEE (reference sequence). The CDR3 loop spans 15 amino acids. V was pared by 5 bases and J by 5 bases, with 7 bases of the junction left unmatched. The DNA for the CDR3 is TGTGCCAGCAGACCCCCGGGACAGGGGGCTACTGAAGCTTTCTTT. Amino acids: CASRPPGQGATEAFF.